The clone carrying this T cell receptor (beta chain) was observed a handful of times. Its antigen remains unidentified. An Oncomine TCR Beta short-read assay was used to sequence the DNA from cultured CD4+ T cells. MiXCR was run by TCRdb on the PCR reads, yielding one entry per CDR3 protein. The sample has over 11,000 distinct CDR3 sequences, about 24% seen once; the top ten hold 15% to 20%. Treatment meaning: roughly 11-day PBMC culture with coronavirus spike peptide pools or control peptides (ViraFEST assay). ViraFEST enlarged antigen-specific T cell populations with peptide pools and afterwards sequenced TCRs. The data were taken from a study of vaccination and CD4 T cells after COVID-19. Study summary: Overlapping peptides of the spike proteins of SARS-CoV-2, HCoV-NL63, HCoV-OC43 and HCoV-229E were used for cell stimulation.

Trimming removed 0 bases at V and 7 bases at J, with 28 bases between. The CDR3 sequence is 20 residues long. The germline gives CDR1 LNHDA, CDR2 SQIVND (reference sequence). This TCR came from a human donor who had recovered from COVID-19. The chain links TRBV19 to TRBJ2-1; tentative D call: TRBD2 (7 bases). The material sequenced was CD4+ T cells from blood, cultured in vitro, taken after SARS-CoV-2 vaccination. The chain's CDR3 is CASSIDMRGIRAHGGNEQFF. The CDR3 DNA reads TGTGCCAGTAGTATAGATATGAGGGGGATCAGGGCTCACGGGGGGAATGAGCAGTTCTTC.